These 4 T cell receptor beta chains were all obtained from the same sample, sequenced in a study of T-cell memory formation after mild COVID-19. TCRdb re-derived calls from the 5' RACE reads in MiXCR, one entry per CDR3 protein. The data contain 250,000 to 350,000 distinct CDR3 sequences, roughly 16% of them singletons. The sample taken for sequencing was PBMCs or a T cell subset sorted from them (not recorded which). The receptors here all came from a man aged 18 to 29 who had mild COVID-19 (a few samples of this study predate the infection). Cell type and time point are not known.

In this sample, this clonotype turned up a few times. The chain uses TRBV20-1 and TRBJ1-1; D is possibly TRBD1 (5 bases). V gave up 3 bases and J gave up 5 bases, with 10 bases separating them. The CDR3 is 12 amino acids. Germline loops: CDR1 DFQATT, CDR2 SNEGSKA (reference sequence). The CDR3 coding sequence is TGCAGTGCTAGGGCAGGGAGGACTGAAGCTTTCTTT. Translated: CSARAGRTEAFF.

The V call is TRBV7-9, the J call TRBJ2-1, with D unclear. This CDR3 is built from 11 residues. Germline CDR1 reads SEHNR; CDR2 reads FQNEAQ (reference sequence). Deletions cut 5 bases from V and 10 bases from J, with 9 bases between. The CDR3 DNA follows: TGTGCCAGCAGCACCGGGCCAGAGCAGTTCTTC. Its translation: CASSTGPEQFF.

V is TRBV4-3 and J is TRBJ2-5; unclear D gene. The germline gives CDR1 LGHNA, CDR2 YSLEER. Trimming took off 4 bases at V and 3 bases at J, with 24 bases between the two ends. The CDR3 contains 18 residues. DNA of the CDR3: TGCGCCAGCAGCCTCAAGGGTCCCTGGGCGGAAAAAGAAGAGACCCAGTACTTC. This translates into CASSLKGPWAEKEETQYF.

The chain couples TRBV28 to TRBJ1-1; TRBD1 matches at 7 bases. V was clipped by 6 bases and J by 2 bases; unmatched bases: 9. The CDR3 runs to 15 residues. Germline loops: CDR1 MDHEN, CDR2 SYDVKM. CDR3 loop: CASSQQGIRNTEAFF. DNA of the CDR3: TGTGCCAGCAGCCAACAGGGGATTAGAAACACTGAAGCTTTCTTT.